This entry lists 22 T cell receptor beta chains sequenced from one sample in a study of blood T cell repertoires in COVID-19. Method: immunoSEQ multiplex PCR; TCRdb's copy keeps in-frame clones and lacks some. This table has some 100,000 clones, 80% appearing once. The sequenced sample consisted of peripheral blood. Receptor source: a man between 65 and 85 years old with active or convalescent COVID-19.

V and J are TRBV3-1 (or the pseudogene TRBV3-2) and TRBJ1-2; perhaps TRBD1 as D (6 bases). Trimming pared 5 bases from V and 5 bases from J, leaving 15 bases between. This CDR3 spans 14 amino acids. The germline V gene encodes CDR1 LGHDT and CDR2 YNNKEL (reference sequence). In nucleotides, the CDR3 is TGTGCCAGCAGCGTTGGGGGCAGGGAGTATGGCTACACCTTC. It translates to CASSVGGREYGYTF.

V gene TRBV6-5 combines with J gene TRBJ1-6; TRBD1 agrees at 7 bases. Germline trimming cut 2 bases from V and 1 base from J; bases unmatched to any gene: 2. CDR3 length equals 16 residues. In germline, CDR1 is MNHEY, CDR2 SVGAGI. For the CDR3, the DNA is TGTGCCAGCAGTTACGACAGGGTTTCCTATAATTCACCCCTCCACTTT. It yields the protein CASSYDRVSYNSPLHF.

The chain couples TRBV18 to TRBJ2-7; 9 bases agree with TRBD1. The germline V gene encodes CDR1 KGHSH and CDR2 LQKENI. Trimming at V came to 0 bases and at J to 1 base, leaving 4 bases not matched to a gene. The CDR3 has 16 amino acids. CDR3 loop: CASSPPKGQGSYEQYF. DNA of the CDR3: TGTGCCAGCTCACCACCGAAGGGACAGGGTTCCTACGAGCAGTACTTC.

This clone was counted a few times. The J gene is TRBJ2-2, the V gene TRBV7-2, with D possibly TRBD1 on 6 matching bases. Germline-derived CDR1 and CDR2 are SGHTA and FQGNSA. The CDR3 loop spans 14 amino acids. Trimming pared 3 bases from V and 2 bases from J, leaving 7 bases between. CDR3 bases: TGTGCCAGCAGCTTGACAGGAAACACCGGGGAGCTGTTTTTT. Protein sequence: CASSLTGNTGELFF.

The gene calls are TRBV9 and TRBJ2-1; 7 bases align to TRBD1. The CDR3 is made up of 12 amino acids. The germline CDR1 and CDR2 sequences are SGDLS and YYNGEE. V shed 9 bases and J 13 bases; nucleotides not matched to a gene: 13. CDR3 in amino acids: CATSTGWGRQFF. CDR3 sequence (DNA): TGTGCCACCTCGACAGGGTGGGGTCGCCAGTTCTTC. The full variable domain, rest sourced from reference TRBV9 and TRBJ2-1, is DSGVTQTPKHLITATGQRVTLRCSPRSGDLSVYWYQQSLDQGLQFLIQYYNGEERAKGNILERFSAQQFPDLHSELNLSSLELGDSALYFCATSTGWGRQFFGPGTRLTVL.

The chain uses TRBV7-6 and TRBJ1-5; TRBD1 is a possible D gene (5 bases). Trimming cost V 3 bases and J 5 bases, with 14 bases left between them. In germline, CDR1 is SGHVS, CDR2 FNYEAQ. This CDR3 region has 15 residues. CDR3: CASSFKQGPDQPQHF. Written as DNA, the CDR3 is TGTGCCAGCAGCTTCAAGCAGGGCCCGGATCAGCCCCAGCATTTT.

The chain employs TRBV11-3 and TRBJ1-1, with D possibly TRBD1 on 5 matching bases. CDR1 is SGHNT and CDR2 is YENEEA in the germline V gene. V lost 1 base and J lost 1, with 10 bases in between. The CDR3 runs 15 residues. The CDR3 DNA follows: TGTGCCAGCAGCTTAGGCGGGGCAGGGAACACTGAAGCTTTCTTT. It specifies CASSLGGAGNTEAFF.

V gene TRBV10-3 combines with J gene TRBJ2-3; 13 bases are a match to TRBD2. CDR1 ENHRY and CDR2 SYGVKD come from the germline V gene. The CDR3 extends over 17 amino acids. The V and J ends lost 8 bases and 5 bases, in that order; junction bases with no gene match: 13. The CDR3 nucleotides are TGTGCCATCGGACCCCGGACTAGCGGGGGTCAGGGAGATACGCAGTATTTT. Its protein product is CAIGPRTSGGQGDTQYF.

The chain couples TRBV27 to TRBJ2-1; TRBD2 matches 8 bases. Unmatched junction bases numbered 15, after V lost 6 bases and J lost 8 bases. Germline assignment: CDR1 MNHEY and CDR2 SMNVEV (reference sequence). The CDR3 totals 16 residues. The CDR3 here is CASRSIGRGDGDEQFF. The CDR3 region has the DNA TGTGCCAGCAGATCTATAGGGCGGGGGGACGGCGATGAGCAGTTCTTC.

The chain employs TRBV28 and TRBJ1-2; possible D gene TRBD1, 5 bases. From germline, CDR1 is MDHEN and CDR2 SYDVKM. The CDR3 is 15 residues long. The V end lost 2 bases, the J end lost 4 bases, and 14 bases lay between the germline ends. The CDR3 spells CASSLGGADSYGYTF. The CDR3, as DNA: TGTGCCAGCAGTTTAGGTGGGGCCGACTCCTATGGCTACACCTTC.

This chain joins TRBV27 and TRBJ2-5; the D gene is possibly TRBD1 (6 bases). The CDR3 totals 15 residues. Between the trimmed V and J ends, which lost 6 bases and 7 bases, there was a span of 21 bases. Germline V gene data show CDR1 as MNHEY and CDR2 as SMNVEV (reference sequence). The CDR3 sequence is CASSPTGISWGTQYF. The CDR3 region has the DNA TGTGCCAGCAGCCCTACAGGGATTTCATGGGGGACCCAGTACTTC.

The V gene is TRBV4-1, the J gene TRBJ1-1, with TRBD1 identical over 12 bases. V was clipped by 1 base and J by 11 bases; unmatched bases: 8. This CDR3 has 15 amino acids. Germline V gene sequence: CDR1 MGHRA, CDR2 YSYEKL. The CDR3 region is CASSQVGQGATGAFF. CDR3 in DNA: TGCGCCAGCAGCCAAGTGGGACAGGGGGCCACCGGGGCTTTCTTT.

The CDR3 region is CASSLNRGGAEDTQYF. The CDR3 coding sequence is TGTGCCAGCAGCTTAAATCGCGGGGGGGCCGAAGATACGCAGTATTTT. The chain is built from TRBV7-3 and TRBJ2-3, with TRBD2 matching 9 bases. CDR1 and CDR2 from the germline V gene are SGHTA and FQGTGA. J lost 5 bases, V lost 1 base, and 7 bases had no gene match. The CDR3 contains 16 residues.

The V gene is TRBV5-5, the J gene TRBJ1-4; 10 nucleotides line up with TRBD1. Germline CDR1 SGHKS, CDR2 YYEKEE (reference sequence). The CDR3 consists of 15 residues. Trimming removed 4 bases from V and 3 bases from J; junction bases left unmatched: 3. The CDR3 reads CASSVGTGANEKLFF. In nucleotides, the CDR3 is TGTGCCAGCAGCGTCGGGACAGGGGCTAATGAAAAACTGTTTTTT.

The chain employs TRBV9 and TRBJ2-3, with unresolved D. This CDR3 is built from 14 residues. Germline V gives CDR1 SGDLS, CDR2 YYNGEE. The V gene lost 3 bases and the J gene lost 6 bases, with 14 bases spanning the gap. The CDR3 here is CASSARSTLDTQYF. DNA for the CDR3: TGTGCCAGCAGCGCCAGATCGACTCTGGATACGCAGTATTTT.

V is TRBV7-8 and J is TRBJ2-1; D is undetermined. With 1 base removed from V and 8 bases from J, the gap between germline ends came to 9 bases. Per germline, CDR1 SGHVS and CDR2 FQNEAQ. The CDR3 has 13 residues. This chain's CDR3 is CASSLGLVDEQFF. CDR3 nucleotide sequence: TGTGCCAGCAGCTTAGGGCTAGTCGATGAGCAGTTCTTC. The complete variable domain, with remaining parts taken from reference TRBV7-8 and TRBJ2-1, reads GAGVSQSPRYKVAKRGQDVALRCDPISGHVSLFWYQQALGQGPEFLTYFQNEAQLDKSGLPSDRFFAERPEGSVSTLKIQRTQQEDSAVYLCASSLGLVDEQFFGPGTRLTVL.

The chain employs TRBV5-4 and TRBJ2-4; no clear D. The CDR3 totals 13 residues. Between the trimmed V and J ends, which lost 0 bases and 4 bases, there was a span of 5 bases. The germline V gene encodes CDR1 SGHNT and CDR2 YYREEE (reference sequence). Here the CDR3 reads CASSLDNKNIQYF. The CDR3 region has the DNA TGTGCCAGCAGCTTGGATAATAAAAACATTCAGTACTTC.

In DNA form, the CDR3 reads TGTGCCAGTACAGGGGCCAACACTGAAGCTTTCTTT. This codes for CASTGANTEAFF. This chain links TRBV9 with TRBJ1-1, with 7 bases identical to TRBD1. V lost 8 bases, J lost 2 bases, and 3 bases stayed unmatched. The CDR3 covers 12 residues. Germline values: CDR1 SGDLS, CDR2 YYNGEE.

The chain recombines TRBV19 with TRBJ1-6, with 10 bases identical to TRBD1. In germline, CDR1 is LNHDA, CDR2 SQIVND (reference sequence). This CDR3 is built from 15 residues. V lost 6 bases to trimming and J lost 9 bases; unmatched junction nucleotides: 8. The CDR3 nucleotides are TGTGCCAGTAGCCCGACCTGGGACAGGGGTTCACCCCTCCACTTT. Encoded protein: CASSPTWDRGSPLHF.

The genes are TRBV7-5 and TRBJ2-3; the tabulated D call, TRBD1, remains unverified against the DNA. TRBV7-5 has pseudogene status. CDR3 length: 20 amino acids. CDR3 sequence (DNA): TGTGTCAGAAGCTTAGCGCTATTGACAGGGACCCTTAAAGTCACAGATACGCAGTATTTT. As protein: CVRSLALLTGTLKVTDTQYF.

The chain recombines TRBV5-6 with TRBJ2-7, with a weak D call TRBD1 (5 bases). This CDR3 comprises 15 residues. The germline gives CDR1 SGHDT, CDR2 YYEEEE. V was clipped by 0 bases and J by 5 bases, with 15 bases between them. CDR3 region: CASSLAVTDLDEQYF. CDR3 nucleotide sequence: TGTGCCAGCAGCTTGGCGGTGACAGATTTGGACGAGCAGTACTTC.

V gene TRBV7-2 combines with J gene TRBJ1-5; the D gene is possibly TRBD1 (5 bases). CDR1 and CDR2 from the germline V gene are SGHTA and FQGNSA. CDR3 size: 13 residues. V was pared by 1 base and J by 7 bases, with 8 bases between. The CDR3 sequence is CASSLDGAQPQHF. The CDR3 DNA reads TGTGCCAGCAGCTTAGATGGGGCCCAGCCCCAGCATTTT. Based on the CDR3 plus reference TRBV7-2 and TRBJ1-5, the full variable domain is GAGVSQSPSNKVTEKGKDVELRCDPISGHTALYWYRQSLGQGLEFLIYFQGNSAPDKSGLPSDRFSAERTGGSVSTLTIQRTQQEDSAVYLCASSLDGAQPQHFGDGTRLSIL.